These 13 T cell receptor beta chains originate from one sample sequenced in a study of shared clonotypes between healthy human individuals. Data came from immunoSEQ multiplex PCR; TCRdb stores just in-frame clones and leaves some out. The sample lists 1.6 million or so clones, about 96% occurring once. Sequenced sample: naive CD4+ T cells sorted from blood. Subset in this sample: CD45RA+ positively selected. These receptors all stem from a man aged 25 to 45 in good health.

CDR3 coding DNA: TGCGCCAGCAGGATACTTACGAGGGACACTGAAGCTTTCTTT. Residues: CASRILTRDTEAFF. This sequence joins TRBV5-1 and TRBJ1-1; D ambiguous. With 5 bases removed from V and 3 bases from J, the gap between germline ends came to 14 bases. Germline CDR1 and CDR2: SGHRS and YFSETQ. The CDR3 contains 14 residues.

This chain uses TRBV29-1 with TRBJ2-3, with 8 bases lining up with TRBD1. CDR3 length: 15 amino acids. Losses at the gene ends were 1 base for V and 0 bases for J; bases not matched to a gene: 3. CDR1 is SQVTM, CDR2 ANQGSEA, per germline. The CDR3 loop is CSVEGDRQSTDTQYF. Written as DNA, the CDR3 is TGCAGCGTTGAAGGGGACAGGCAAAGCACAGATACGCAGTATTTT.

The chain combines TRBV6-1 with TRBJ2-1; the D gene is possibly TRBD2 (5 bases). V was trimmed by 5 bases and J by 4 bases, leaving 15 bases between them. The CDR3 covers 15 residues. Germline V gene sequence: CDR1 MNHNS, CDR2 SASEGT. CDR3 in DNA: TGTGCCAGCAGTCCGACTACTGTAGCGTACAATGAGCAGTTCTTC. Residues: CASSPTTVAYNEQFF.

This clone was counted once. This chain's CDR3 is CASSESHVLTNTGELFF. In nucleotides, the CDR3 is TGTGCCAGTAGTGAATCTCACGTCTTAACTAACACCGGGGAGCTGTTTTTT. This rearrangement joins TRBV19 to TRBJ2-2; no definite D call. The CDR3 extends over 17 amino acids. Per the germline V gene, CDR1 is LNHDA and CDR2 is SQIVND (reference sequence). V was pared by 5 bases and J by 2 bases, with 18 bases between.

The chain is built from TRBV5-1 and TRBJ2-7, with a tentative D call TRBD2 (6 bases). CDR3 length: 17 residues. V gave up 4 bases and J gave up 2 bases, with 22 bases separating them. CDR1 and CDR2 from the germline V gene are SGHRS and YFSETQ. CDR3 amino acids: CASSTGNPAGSAYEQYF. In nucleotides, the CDR3 is TGCGCCAGCAGCACTGGTAATCCAGCGGGTTCCGCCTACGAGCAGTACTTC.

This chain joins TRBV5-6 and TRBJ2-2; TRBD2 matches at 7 bases. The V and J ends lost 0 bases and 3 bases, in that order; junction bases with no gene match: 11. The CDR3 runs 18 residues. The germline V gene has CDR1 SGHDT and CDR2 YYEEEE. The CDR3 DNA follows: TGTGCCAGCAGCTTGGACCCACTAGCGAGGTCCCACACCGGGGAGCTGTTTTTT. Translation gives CASSLDPLARSHTGELFF.

The CDR3 loop is CASSPLAVRQGETQYF. The DNA for the CDR3 is TGTGCCAGCAGTCCCCTCGCGGTCCGACAGGGGGAGACCCAGTACTTC. The chain links TRBV2 to TRBJ2-5; 8 nucleotides agree with TRBD1. V shed 5 bases and J 5 bases; nucleotides not matched to a gene: 13. The length of the CDR3 is 16 residues. Germline V lookup: CDR1 SNHLY, CDR2 FYNNEI.

The chain employs TRBV10-1 and TRBJ2-7, with D perhaps TRBD1 or TRBD2 (5 bases each). The CDR3 contains 13 residues. The germline CDR1 and CDR2 sequences are WNHNN and SYGVQD (reference sequence). Trimming shortened V by 2 bases and J by 3 bases, and 8 bases separated the two germline ends. The CDR3: CASSEGTLYEQYF. Here the CDR3 DNA reads TGCGCCAGCAGTGAGGGGACCCTCTACGAGCAGTACTTC.

This clone was detected only once. V is TRBV7-8 and J is TRBJ2-7; 12 nucleotides match TRBD2. Germline values: CDR1 SGHVS, CDR2 FQNEAQ. CDR3 length: 18 amino acids. After removal of 2 bases from V and 0 bases from J, the junction contained 8 bases not matched to a gene. Here the CDR3 reads CASSLSSGRAAISYEQYF. Written as DNA, the CDR3 is TGTGCCAGCAGCTTATCTAGCGGGAGGGCCGCTATCTCCTACGAGCAGTACTTC.

The chain combines TRBV18 with TRBJ2-3, with 9 bases fitting TRBD2. The trim removed 1 base at V and 3 bases at J, leaving 8 bases unmatched. CDR1 is KGHSH, CDR2 LQKENI, per germline. The CDR3 sequence is 17 residues long. CDR3 in amino acids: CASSPRGAGGGTDTQYF. CDR3 coding DNA: TGTGCCAGCTCACCACGTGGAGCGGGAGGCGGGACAGATACGCAGTATTTT.

The rearrangement joins TRBV6-9 to TRBJ2-7, with 9 nucleotides matching TRBD1. The V and J ends lost 6 bases and 2 bases, in that order; junction bases with no gene match: 2. The length of the CDR3 is 13 residues. Looked up from germline, CDR1 is MNHGY and CDR2 is SVAAGI. CDR3 nucleotides: TGTGCCAGCAGGTACAGGGGGCCCTACGAGCAGTACTTC. Its protein product is CASRYRGPYEQYF.

The gene calls are TRBV9 and TRBJ2-1; 14 positions agree with TRBD2. Germline V gene lookup returns CDR1 SGDLS and CDR2 YYNGEE. V was pared by 4 bases and J by 7 bases, with 10 bases of the junction left unmatched. This CDR3 contains 17 residues. The CDR3 DNA follows: TGTGCCAGCAGCCCCGGACTAGCGGGAGGTAGGGGGAATGAGCAGTTCTTC. As protein: CASSPGLAGGRGNEQFF.

This clone was seen just once. The same CDR3 also results from other DNA sequences found in this sample. The chain combines TRBV6-5 with TRBJ2-7; D remains ambiguous. V was shortened by 2 bases and J by 2 bases, with 7 bases between the two germline ends. The CDR3 consists of 13 residues. Germline CDR1 is MNHEY and CDR2 is SVGAGI. Here the CDR3 reads CASSYRGTYEQYF. DNA for the CDR3: TGTGCCAGCAGTTACCGTGGCACCTACGAGCAGTACTTC.